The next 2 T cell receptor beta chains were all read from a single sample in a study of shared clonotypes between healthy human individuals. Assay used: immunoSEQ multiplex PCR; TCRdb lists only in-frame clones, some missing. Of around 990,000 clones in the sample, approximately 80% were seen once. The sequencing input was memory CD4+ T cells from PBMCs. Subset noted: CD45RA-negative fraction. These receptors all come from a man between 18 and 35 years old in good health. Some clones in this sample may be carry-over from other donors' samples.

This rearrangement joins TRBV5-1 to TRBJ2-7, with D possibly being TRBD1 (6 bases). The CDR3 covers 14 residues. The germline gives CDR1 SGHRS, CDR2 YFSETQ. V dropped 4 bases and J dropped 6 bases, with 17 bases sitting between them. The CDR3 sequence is CASSPLAGEVEQYF. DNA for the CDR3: TGCGCCAGCAGCCCCCTCGCAGGGGAAGTCGAGCAGTACTTC.

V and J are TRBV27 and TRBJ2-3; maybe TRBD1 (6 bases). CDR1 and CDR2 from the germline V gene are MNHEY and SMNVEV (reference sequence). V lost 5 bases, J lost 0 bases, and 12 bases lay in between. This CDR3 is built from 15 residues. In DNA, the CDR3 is TGTGCCAGCAGTGGACAGCGATCTAGCACAGATACGCAGTATTTT. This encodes CASSGQRSSTDTQYF.